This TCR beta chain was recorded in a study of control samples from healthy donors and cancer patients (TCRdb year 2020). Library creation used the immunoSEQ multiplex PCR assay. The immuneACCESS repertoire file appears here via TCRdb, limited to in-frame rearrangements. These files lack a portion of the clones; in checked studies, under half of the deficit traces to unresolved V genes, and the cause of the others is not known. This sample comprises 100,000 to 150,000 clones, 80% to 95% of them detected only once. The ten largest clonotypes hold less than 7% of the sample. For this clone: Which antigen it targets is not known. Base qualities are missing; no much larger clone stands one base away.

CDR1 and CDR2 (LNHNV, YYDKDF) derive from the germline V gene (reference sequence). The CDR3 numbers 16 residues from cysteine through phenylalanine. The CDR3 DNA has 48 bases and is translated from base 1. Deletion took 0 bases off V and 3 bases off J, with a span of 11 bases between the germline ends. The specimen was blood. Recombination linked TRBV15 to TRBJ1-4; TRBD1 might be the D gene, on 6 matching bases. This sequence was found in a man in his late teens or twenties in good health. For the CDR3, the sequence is CATSRELGGSNEKLFF. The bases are TGTGCCACCAGCAGAGAATTGGGGGGCTCTAATGAAAAACTGTTTTTT.